This section outlines one T cell receptor beta chain sequence together with its context. Its matching antigen is unknown. The data were produced by immunoSEQ multiplex PCR, yet TCRdb's version contains in-frame clones alone and is incomplete. This sample has some 90,000 clones, with about four fifths found just once. Treatment of patients with chemo-refractory metastatic non-small-cell lung cancer consisted of focal radiation plus CTLA-4 blockade with ipilimumab. The record originates from a study of radiotherapy plus CTLA-4 blockade in lung cancer. Findings of the study overall: Among blood TCR repertoires after radiotherapy plus ipilimumab, tumor-derived clones expanded.

The ends were cut back, 4 bases at V and 4 bases at J, with 17 bases in the middle. Germline assignment: CDR1 SGHRS and CDR2 YFSETQ. The CDR3 is 15 residues long. V gene TRBV5-1 combines with J gene TRBJ2-5, with D perhaps TRBD1 (5 bases). The TCR was taken from a human donor with non-small cell lung cancer who had stable disease on radiotherapy plus ipilimumab. Sequenced material: peripheral blood, taken from a patient treated with radiotherapy plus ipilimumab. DNA of the CDR3: TGCGCCAGCAGCCCAGACAGACCACTCAGAGAGACCCAGTACTTC. It yields the protein CASSPDRPLRETQYF.